A single sample gave rise to the 9 T cell receptor beta chains below, sequenced in a study of OX40 agonist ivuxolimab in advanced cancers. Measured with immunoSEQ multiplex PCR; TCRdb has only the in-frame clones, and not every one. Among 65,000 to 80,000 clones listed, 92% were seen once. The specimen was CD4+ or CD8+ T cells sorted from blood, collected in a trial of the OX40 agonist ivuxolimab. The receptors shown here come from an adult with an advanced solid tumor such as melanoma, head and neck, liver or kidney cancer.

The CDR3 DNA is TGTGCCAGCAGCTCCCAACCGGGACTAGCGGGAGGAGGAGAGACCCAGTACTTC. It is translated as CASSSQPGLAGGGETQYF. The chain recombines TRBV7-3 with TRBJ2-5; 15 bases are a match to TRBD2. V lost 4 bases and J lost 4; bases outside the gene matches: 10. CDR1 is SGHTA and CDR2 is FQGTGA in the germline V gene. The CDR3 runs to 18 residues.

The gene calls are TRBV9 and TRBJ1-1; D is unresolved. Trimming removed 0 bases at V and 2 bases at J, with 8 bases between. The CDR3 is made up of 14 amino acids. Germline V gene lookup returns CDR1 SGDLS and CDR2 YYNGEE. CDR3 nucleotide sequence: TGTGCCAGCAGCGTAGATCCCGTTAACACTGAAGCTTTCTTT. Translated: CASSVDPVNTEAFF.

The chain recombines TRBV9 with TRBJ2-7; maybe TRBD1 (5 bases). Looked up from germline, CDR1 is SGDLS and CDR2 is YYNGEE. The CDR3 loop spans 15 amino acids. V dropped 0 bases and J dropped 0 bases, with 10 bases sitting between them. The CDR3: CASSVEGQSSYEQYF. CDR3 DNA sequence: TGTGCCAGCAGCGTAGAGGGGCAAAGCTCCTACGAGCAGTACTTC.

The chain couples TRBV4-1 to TRBJ2-1; the match to TRBD2 covers 14 bases. The CDR3 is 16 residues long. The germline gives CDR1 MGHRA, CDR2 YSYEKL. J gave up 7 bases and V 4 bases, and 6 bases lay outside the gene matches. In DNA, the CDR3 is TGCGCCAGCAGCCGACTCAGGACTAGCGGGAGGAATGAGCAGTTCTTC. It codes for CASSRLRTSGRNEQFF.

J is TRBJ2-5 and V is TRBV18, with TRBD2 as a possible D gene (5 bases). V shed 4 bases and J shed 5 bases, with 14 bases lying between them. Per germline, CDR1 KGHSH and CDR2 LQKENI. The CDR3 is 14 amino acids. CDR3 sequence (DNA): TGTGCCAGCTCACTGGACCAAAGAGGGGAGACCCAGTACTTC. It translates to CASSLDQRGETQYF.

The chain uses TRBV19 and TRBJ1-5; D unresolved. Trimming took 6 bases from V and 5 from J, leaving 5 bases between them. The CDR3 runs to 11 residues. Germline CDR1 and CDR2: LNHDA and SQIVND (reference sequence). The CDR3 DNA sequence: TGTGCCAGTAGCAGCGATCAGCCCCAGCATTTT. It encodes CASSSDQPQHF.

J is TRBJ1-5 and V is TRBV30; a possible D gene is TRBD1 (6 bases). The germline V and J ends were trimmed by 3 bases and 1 base, with 10 bases remaining between them. Germline V gene data show CDR1 as GTSNPN and CDR2 as SVGIG (reference sequence). The CDR3 is 14 residues long. The CDR3 spells CAWSVTGSNQPQHF. CDR3 in DNA: TGTGCCTGGAGCGTAACAGGGAGCAATCAGCCCCAGCATTTT. Combining the CDR3 with reference TRBV30 and TRBJ1-5 gives the whole variable domain SQTIHQWPATLVQPVGSPLSLECTVEGTSNPNLYWYRQAAGRGLQLLFYSVGIGQISSEVPQNLSASRPQDRQFILSSKKLLLSDSGFYLCAWSVTGSNQPQHFGDGTRLSIL.

The rearrangement uses TRBV5-1 and TRBJ2-2, with 7 bases identical to TRBD2. Germline V lookup: CDR1 SGHRS, CDR2 YFSETQ. V shed 5 bases, J shed 2 bases, and the junction held 6 bases outside the gene matches. This CDR3 contains 15 residues. CDR3 sequence: CASRAGTINTGELFF. In DNA, the CDR3 is TGCGCCAGCAGAGCCGGGACTATAAACACCGGGGAGCTGTTTTTT.

This rearrangement joins TRBV7-6 to TRBJ2-3, with 7 bases identical to TRBD2. The CDR3 length is 16 residues. Germline loops: CDR1 SGHVS, CDR2 FNYEAQ. The J segment lost 0 bases and the V segment lost 5 bases, leaving 8 bases of the junction unmatched. In DNA, the CDR3 is TGTGCCAGCAGCACCAGGGTTAGCGGGAGCACAGATACGCAGTATTTT. It specifies CASSTRVSGSTDTQYF.